Shown below are 26 T cell receptor beta chains from a single sample sequenced in a study of chemoradiotherapy in HPV16-positive cancers. Clones were read by immunoSEQ multiplex PCR, and TCRdb kept only the in-frame ones, dropping some. The repertoire holds about 17,000 clones, with approximately 91% as singletons. The sample consisted of blood, taken from a patient who underwent chemoradiotherapy. These receptors originate from a human donor with HPV-associated anogenital cancer.

The chain has TRBV9 and TRBJ1-4; 7 bases map to TRBD1. The length of the CDR3 is 15 residues. V was pared by 3 bases and J by 2 bases, with 4 bases of the junction left unmatched. Per germline, CDR1 SGDLS and CDR2 YYNGEE. CDR3 coding DNA: TGTGCCAGCAGCGAGTTGGACAGGACTAATGAAAAACTGTTTTTT. Its translation is CASSELDRTNEKLFF.

The V gene is TRBV30, the J gene TRBJ1-1; D not certain. Germline CDR1 and CDR2: GTSNPN and SVGIG (reference sequence). V shed 2 bases and J shed 0 bases, with 7 bases lying between them. The CDR3 totals 13 residues. This CDR3 reads CAWSFGMNTEAFF. The CDR3 DNA is TGTGCCTGGAGTTTCGGCATGAACACTGAAGCTTTCTTT.

The rearrangement links TRBV9 to TRBJ1-1, with 7 bases matching TRBD1. Germline CDR1 reads SGDLS; CDR2 reads YYNGEE. This CDR3 is 15 amino acids long. The trim removed 3 bases at V and 5 bases at J, leaving 10 bases unmatched. The CDR3 DNA reads as TGTGCCAGCAGCGGATCTGACAGGGAGGATACTGAAGCTTTCTTT. This translates into CASSGSDREDTEAFF.

J is TRBJ1-1 and V is TRBV19; D might be TRBD1 (6 bases). Trimming stripped 6 bases from V and 0 bases from J, with 23 bases between. Germline V lookup: CDR1 LNHDA, CDR2 SQIVND (reference sequence). CDR3 size: 18 residues. CDR3 sequence reads: CASRKDRMGSTVNTEAFF. CDR3 nucleotides: TGTGCCAGTAGGAAAGACAGGATGGGTTCCACCGTGAACACTGAAGCTTTCTTT.

This sequence joins TRBV6-6 and TRBJ2-7; D is unclear. In germline, CDR1 is MNHNY, CDR2 SVGAGI (reference sequence). There are 13 residues in the CDR3. Trimming cost V 2 bases and J 2 bases, with 7 bases left between them. The CDR3 coding sequence is TGTGCCAGCAGTTACAGGGCCACCTACGAGCAGTACTTC. This translates into CASSYRATYEQYF.

The J gene is TRBJ2-1, the V gene TRBV7-9; perhaps TRBD2 as D (5 bases). CDR1 is SEHNR and CDR2 is FQNEAQ in the germline V gene (reference sequence). The ends were cut back, 7 bases at V and 6 bases at J, with 10 bases in the middle. This CDR3 has 12 amino acids. CDR3 residues: CASTTGFNEQFF. The DNA of the CDR3 is TGTGCCAGCACCACGGGGTTCAATGAGCAGTTCTTC.

This sequence joins TRBV9 and TRBJ2-2; tentative D call: TRBD2 (6 bases). Germline assignment: CDR1 SGDLS and CDR2 YYNGEE. The CDR3 totals 17 residues. V was shortened by 4 bases and J by 5 bases, with 21 bases between the two germline ends. The CDR3: CASSPSPGDFPTGELFF. The CDR3 DNA reads TGTGCCAGCAGCCCCTCTCCGGGGGACTTCCCAACCGGGGAGCTGTTTTTT.

This chain joins TRBV7-2 and TRBJ1-6; D gene unclear. The CDR3 runs to 12 residues. Germline CDR1 reads SGHTA; CDR2 reads FQGNSA. Trimming left V 1 base short and J 9 bases short, with 4 bases between. CDR3 in DNA: TGTGCCAGCAGCTTAGAAGGTTCACCCCTCCACTTT. It is translated as CASSLEGSPLHF.

The chain uses TRBV6-1 and TRBJ1-3; 9 nucleotides match TRBD1. CDR3 length: 15 amino acids. Looked up from germline, CDR1 is MNHNS and CDR2 is SASEGT. Losses at the gene ends were 2 bases for V and 2 bases for J; bases not matched to a gene: 1. The CDR3 spells CASSEYRGPGNTIYF. DNA for the CDR3: TGTGCCAGCAGTGAATACAGGGGGCCTGGAAACACCATATATTTT.

This chain joins TRBV5-1 and TRBJ1-3; D unresolved. V lost 0 bases and J lost 4, with 8 bases in between. This CDR3 region has 14 residues. Germline V CDR1 and CDR2: SGHRS, YFSETQ. For the CDR3, the DNA is TGCGCCAGCAGCTTGGAGGGATACGGAAACACCATATATTTT. The encoded protein is CASSLEGYGNTIYF.

This clone was recorded only once. This chain uses TRBV7-6 with TRBJ2-7, with TRBD1 identical over 8 bases. With 1 base clipped from V and 3 bases from J, the junction kept 2 bases outside the gene matches. The CDR3 sequence is 14 residues long. Germline CDR1 reads SGHVS; CDR2 reads FNYEAQ. CDR3 DNA sequence: TGTGCCAGCAGCTTAGGGGGGACAGGCTACGAGCAGTACTTC. Translating gives CASSLGGTGYEQYF.

This chain uses TRBV10-3 with TRBJ1-5; D gene ambiguous. This CDR3 has 15 residues. Trimming took off 3 bases at V and 3 bases at J, with 12 bases between the two ends. The V gene's germline CDR1 is ENHRY and CDR2 SYGVKD. Here the CDR3 reads CAISDRGSVNQPQHF. The CDR3 coding sequence is TGTGCCATCAGTGATCGAGGGAGCGTCAATCAGCCCCAGCATTTT.

V and J are TRBV2 and TRBJ1-2; perhaps TRBD1 as D (6 bases). In germline, CDR1 is SNHLY, CDR2 FYNNEI. This CDR3 is built from 13 residues. The V gene lost 6 bases and the J gene lost 8 bases, with 16 bases spanning the gap. CDR3 nucleotides: TGTGCCAGCAGGGACCTCAGGGGCGACGGCTACACCTTC. Its translation is CASRDLRGDGYTF.

This clone was seen only a few times. The chain is built from TRBV7-9 and TRBJ2-7, with TRBD1 matching 7 bases. The CDR3 has 15 residues. J lost 6 bases, V lost 1 base, and 9 bases had no gene match. Germline V gene data show CDR1 as SEHNR and CDR2 as FQNEAQ (reference sequence). Here the CDR3 reads CASSLGATGSREQYF. The CDR3 bases are TGTGCCAGCAGCTTAGGGGCGACAGGGTCTCGCGAGCAGTACTTC.

This clone occurred once. The V call is TRBV5-5, the J call TRBJ2-1; D uncertain. Trimming shortened V by 0 bases and J by 3 bases, and 10 bases separated the two germline ends. This CDR3 has 15 residues. Germline V CDR1 and CDR2: SGHKS, YYEKEE (reference sequence). The CDR3 reads CASSLEVIGYNEQFF. CDR3 nucleotide sequence: TGTGCCAGCAGCTTGGAGGTTATAGGCTACAATGAGCAGTTCTTC.

The J gene is TRBJ1-5, the V gene TRBV6-5, with TRBD1 identical over 8 bases. Germline V gene sequence: CDR1 MNHEY, CDR2 SVGAGI. Germline trimming cut 4 bases from V and 7 bases from J; bases unmatched to any gene: 9. The CDR3 spans 15 residues. CDR3 nucleotide sequence: TGTGCCAGCAGTTCAGCAGGGGGCGCGGGACAGCCCCAGCATTTT. It is translated as CASSSAGGAGQPQHF.

This chain links TRBV27 with TRBJ1-1; D remains unclear. V lost 5 bases, J lost 1 base, and 8 bases lay in between. CDR1 and CDR2 from the germline V gene are MNHEY and SMNVEV (reference sequence). CDR3 size: 13 residues. CDR3 sequence (DNA): TGTGCCAGCAGTCCTATAAAGAACACTGAAGCTTTCTTT. It yields the protein CASSPIKNTEAFF.

The V and J genes are TRBV4-3 and TRBJ2-3; D may be TRBD1 (7 bases). This CDR3 has 17 amino acids. Trimming removed 0 bases at V and 4 bases at J, with 17 bases between. Germline V gives CDR1 LGHNA, CDR2 YSLEER. As DNA, the CDR3 is TGCGCCAGCAGCCAAGATCCAAGAGGAGGGGGCCCAGATACGCAGTATTTT. Translating gives CASSQDPRGGGPDTQYF.

This rearrangement joins TRBV11-2 to TRBJ2-5, with 7 positions matching TRBD1. The germline CDR1 and CDR2 sequences are SGHAT and FQNNGV. CDR3 length equals 14 residues. Trimming took 2 bases from V and 13 from J; bases not matched to a gene: 13. The CDR3 sequence is CASSLTGTASTSYF. In nucleotides, the CDR3 is TGTGCCAGCAGCTTAACCGGGACAGCATCTACTTCGTACTTC.

This clone was seen a single time. The rearrangement links TRBV5-5 to TRBJ2-3, with TRBD2 as a possible D gene (6 bases). V dropped 0 bases and J dropped 5 bases, with 13 bases sitting between them. The CDR3 contains 15 residues. Per the germline V gene, CDR1 is SGHKS and CDR2 is YYEKEE (reference sequence). The CDR3 here is CASSLGRGNLDTQYF. In DNA, the CDR3 is TGTGCCAGCAGCTTGGGACGGGGGAACTTAGATACGCAGTATTTT.

This sequence joins TRBV19 and TRBJ1-2; no definite D call. The CDR3 has 13 residues. With 5 bases removed from V and 0 bases from J, the gap between germline ends came to 7 bases. Per the germline V gene, CDR1 is LNHDA and CDR2 is SQIVND (reference sequence). The CDR3 sequence: CASSPQTNYGYTF. The DNA of the CDR3 is TGTGCCAGTAGTCCGCAAACTAACTATGGCTACACCTTC. Variable domain in full (rest from reference TRBV19 and TRBJ1-2): DGGITQSPKYLFRKEGQNVTLSCEQNLNHDAMYWYRQDPGQGLRLIYYSQIVNDFQKGDIAEGYSVSREKKESFPLTVTSAQKNPTAFYLCASSPQTNYGYTFGSGTRLTVV.

The CDR3 DNA follows: TGCAGCGTTGAAAAGGGTCTGAACACTGAAGCTTTCTTT. It is translated as CSVEKGLNTEAFF. The chain uses TRBV29-1 and TRBJ1-1; D gene unclear. The CDR3 is 13 amino acids. Germline CDR1 is SQVTM and CDR2 is ANQGSEA. Trimming took off 2 bases at V and 0 bases at J, with 7 bases between the two ends. Full variable domain (rest looked up from reference TRBV29-1 and TRBJ1-1): SAVISQKPSRDICQRGTSLTIQCQVDSQVTMMFWYRQQPGQSLTLIATANQGSEATYESGFVIDKFPISRPNLTFSTLTVSNMSPEDSSIYLCSVEKGLNTEAFFGQGTRLTVV.

This clone was seen only a few times. The V gene is TRBV30, the J gene TRBJ1-2; TRBD1 aligns across 12 bases. The germline V gene encodes CDR1 GTSNPN and CDR2 SVGIG (reference sequence). After removal of 5 bases from V and 7 bases from J, the junction contained 11 bases not matched to a gene. The CDR3 runs to 15 residues. DNA of the CDR3: TGTGCCTGGTCCCGGGACAGGGGGCGCACGGGTGGCTACACCTTC. It codes for CAWSRDRGRTGGYTF. Complete variable domain (other parts from reference TRBV30 and TRBJ1-2): SQTIHQWPATLVQPVGSPLSLECTVEGTSNPNLYWYRQAAGRGLQLLFYSVGIGQISSEVPQNLSASRPQDRQFILSSKKLLLSDSGFYLCAWSRDRGRTGGYTFGSGTRLTVV.

This chain uses TRBV27 with TRBJ1-6; 8 bases map to TRBD1. Germline CDR1 MNHEY, CDR2 SMNVEV (reference sequence). The CDR3 consists of 15 residues. The V segment lost 5 bases and the J segment 10 bases; nucleotides outside the gene matches: 10. CDR3 protein: CASSLNGQGRSPLHF. The CDR3 nucleotides are TGTGCCAGCAGTCTGAACGGACAGGGCCGCTCACCCCTCCACTTT.

This sequence joins TRBV25-1 and TRBJ2-2, with D hard to call. This CDR3 contains 13 residues. V lost 3 bases, J lost 4 bases, and 6 bases lay in between. Germline lookup yields CDR1 MGHDK and CDR2 SYGVNS. The CDR3: CASSDRLTGELFF. For the CDR3, the DNA is TGTGCCAGCAGTGACAGGCTCACCGGGGAGCTGTTTTTT.

The chain combines TRBV28 with TRBJ1-2, with 7 bases fitting TRBD1. Germline-derived CDR1 and CDR2 are MDHEN and SYDVKM. Germline trimming cut 10 bases from V and 7 bases from J; bases unmatched to any gene: 12. The CDR3 is made up of 13 amino acids. CDR3 residues: CATLRTGVGGYTF. As DNA, the CDR3 is TGTGCCACCCTTCGAACAGGGGTGGGTGGCTACACCTTC.